The entry below gives a single T cell receptor (beta chain) sequence along with its context. These data are taken from a study of prognosis after radiotherapy for stage I lung cancer. In the study overall: Stage I lung tumors that were newly diagnosed and primary were found in about 15 patients, while a handful of patients had oligometastatic NSCLC after surgical resection of the primary tumor. Distant metastases developed in four patients after radiotherapy (median around 7 months); 15 showed no significant progression.

Amplicons of TCR beta CDR3 were generated from genomic DNA by two-round multiplex PCR. The first round of PCR was done with primers that matched each TRBV and TRBJ gene. TCRdb re-called the multiplex PCR reads with MiXCR, one entry per CDR3 protein. The sample includes about 27,000 distinct CDR3 sequences, approximately 44% of them seen just once. This CDR3 region has 19 residues. Germline V gives CDR1 SGHNT, CDR2 YYREEE (reference sequence). With V trimmed by 5 bases and J by 3 bases, 20 bases remained unmatched. The sequenced sample was PBMCs, obtained before or after stereotactic body radiation therapy (not recorded which). The clonotype originates from a donor at least 50 years old with non-small cell lung cancer. The J gene is TRBJ2-5, the V gene TRBV5-4, with TRBD2 matching over 9 bases. The CDR3 nucleotides read TGTGCCAGCAGTCCCCGGAGGTCTAGCGGGACTAGTTGGGAAGAGACCCAGTACTTC. This codes for CASSPRRSSGTSWEETQYF.